This T cell receptor beta chain derives from a study of T cell repertoires in cytomegalovirus infection. V dropped 1 base and J dropped 10 bases, with 20 bases sitting between them. From germline, CDR1 is SEHNR and CDR2 FQNEAQ (reference sequence). The CDR3 has 17 residues. The table lists this clonotype with a few counts. Each CDR3 protein is one row after TCRdb ran MiXCR on the reads. The sample consists of 350,000 to 500,000 distinct CDR3 sequences, 25% to 40% of them appearing once. The sequence derives from a human donor in good health (CMV status not recorded). Some clones in this sample may be carry-over from other donors' samples. Sequencing was carried out using PBMCs. The V gene is TRBV7-9, the J gene TRBJ1-6; weak D call: TRBD1 (5 bases). The CDR3 DNA is TGTGCCAGCAGCTTAGATGGTTCGTCGGGGGTAGGATCACCCCTCCACTTT. Encoded protein: CASSLDGSSGVGSPLHF. Filled out from reference TRBV7-9 and TRBJ1-6, the complete variable domain reads DTGVSQNPRHKITKRGQNVTFRCDPISEHNRLYWYRQTLGQGPEFLTYFQNEAQLEKSRLLSDRFSAERPKGSFSTLEIQRTEQGDSAMYLCASSLDGSSGVGSPLHFGNGTRLTVT.